One and the same sample provided the 8 T cell receptor beta chains below, sequenced in a study of identical twins. TCRdb analysed the 5' RACE reads with MiXCR anew, one entry per CDR3 protein. The table records 1.5 million to 2 million distinct CDR3 sequences, roughly 35% of them present only once. Sequencing was performed on cord blood. These receptors were taken from a newborn girl in good health.

This clonotype occurred a few times. The V gene is TRBV6-1, the J gene TRBJ2-3; 15 nucleotides line up with TRBD2. Trimming at V came to 8 bases and at J to 1 base, leaving 7 bases not matched to a gene. The CDR3 has 17 residues. The germline V gene encodes CDR1 MNHNS and CDR2 SASEGT. Written as DNA, the CDR3 is TGTGCCAGCTTGAGGACTAGCGGGGGGGGCCGCACAGATACGCAGTATTTT. Amino acid sequence: CASLRTSGGGRTDTQYF.

Concerning this clonotype: Its ends do not fully match the called genes, so a read error is possible. The chain joins TRBV2 to TRBJ1-6; tentatively, D is TRBD1 (6 bases). Looked up from germline, CDR1 is SNHLY and CDR2 is FYNNEI. The CDR3 loop spans 11 amino acids. The CDR3 nucleotides are TGTGCCAGCAACAGGGATTCACCCCCCCACTTT. Translated, it gives CASNRDSPPHF.

This clonotype was seen more than once but under ten times. The chain links TRBV10-3 to TRBJ1-5, with 10 bases identical to TRBD1. V lost 10 bases to trimming and J lost 2 bases; unmatched junction nucleotides: 2. Germline CDR1 ENHRY, CDR2 SYGVKD. This CDR3 has 13 residues. The CDR3 region is CANGQGGNQPQHF. CDR3 coding DNA: TGTGCCAACGGACAGGGGGGCAATCAGCCCCAGCATTTT.

The gene calls are TRBV7-2 and TRBJ2-7, with D possibly TRBD2 on 6 matching bases. Trimming stripped 3 bases from V and 0 bases from J, with 9 bases between. The CDR3 totals 14 residues. In germline, CDR1 is SGHTA, CDR2 FQGNSA. CDR3 nucleotides: TGTGCCAGCAGCTTTACTAGCCGCTCCTACGAGCAGTACTTC. Its protein is CASSFTSRSYEQYF.

This clonotype has more than one count but fewer than ten. The chain recombines TRBV4-2 with TRBJ2-4, with 9 bases matching TRBD2. Germline V gene sequence: CDR1 LGHNA, CDR2 YNFKEQ. V lost 4 bases and J lost 2; bases outside the gene matches: 12. The CDR3 is 18 residues long. The CDR3 loop is CASSRSIAGEITKNIQYF. The CDR3 nucleotides are TGTGCCAGCAGCCGAAGCATAGCGGGAGAAATAACCAAAAACATTCAGTACTTC.

This clonotype was seen at least ten times. J is TRBJ1-2 and V is TRBV10-3; the D is unclear. Between the trimmed V and J ends, which lost 9 bases and 2 bases, there was a span of 13 bases. This CDR3 is 13 amino acids long. Per the germline V gene, CDR1 is ENHRY and CDR2 is SYGVKD. CDR3 sequence (DNA): TGTGCCATAGCCAGGCAGAACAACTATGGCTACACCTTC. Residues: CAIARQNNYGYTF.

The rearrangement joins TRBV12-3 or TRBV12-4 to TRBJ2-2, with 9 bases lining up with TRBD1. CDR3 length equals 14 residues. Losses at the gene ends were 4 bases for V and 7 bases for J; bases not matched to a gene: 4. The CDR3 spells CASSYRGRGGELFF. In DNA, the CDR3 is TGTGCCAGCAGTTACAGGGGGCGAGGCGGGGAGCTGTTTTTT.

This clonotype was observed a few times. In DNA, the CDR3 is TGTGCCAGCAGTCCCCTTTGGCGTTCAGGCAAAAACATTCAGTACTTC. Translation gives CASSPLWRSGKNIQYF. The rearrangement links TRBV27 to TRBJ2-4, with no clear D. Germline CDR1 MNHEY, CDR2 SMNVEV (reference sequence). The V end lost 5 bases, the J end lost 3 bases, and 17 bases lay between the germline ends. This CDR3 spans 16 amino acids.